What follows is one TCR beta chain and its context. Its specificity is not known. The data belong to a study of blood T cells in healthy people across ages. For the study at large: Roughly one uniquely barcoded beta molecule per two T cells was captured. Study results and limitations: Donor CMV infection status was unknown, possibly confounding age-related changes in expanded clonotypes. In long-lived donors, naive CD4+ cell counts and diversity exceeded those of aged donors.

V was clipped by 6 bases and J by 2 bases, with 16 bases between them. CDR1 KGHSH and CDR2 LQKENI come from the germline V gene. The CDR3 is 15 amino acids. Using a J-beta primer mix together with a sample-barcoded 5' primer, a second PCR was run for about 7 to 12 cycles. Tagging of each cDNA molecule was performed by a template-switch adaptor with 12 random nucleotides. TCRdb passed the 5' RACE reads through MiXCR, listing each CDR3 protein once. Here the sample spans hundreds of thousands of distinct CDR3 sequences, 58% being singletons. Input material: blood. The gene calls are TRBV18 and TRBJ2-5; D might be TRBD1 (6 bases). This receptor was identified in a man aged 55 to 70 in good health. In DNA, the CDR3 is TGTGCCAGCTCTTTCACACAGGGATCGCAAGAGACCCAGTACTTC. This codes for CASSFTQGSQETQYF.